The sequence of this TCR beta chain was determined in a study of T cell responses to AZD1222 COVID-19 vaccine. Here immunoSEQ multiplex PCR was the method, and the copy in TCRdb shows in-frame clones only, minus some. The repertoire holds about 110,000 clones, with about 90% as singletons. For this clone: The antigen is undetermined.

Findings and caveats of the study: Only after the peak T cell response were repertoires sampled. Baseline seropositivity occurred in only 5 to 7 AZD1222 recipients.

The germline gives CDR1 MGHRA, CDR2 YSYEKL. Trimming cost V 3 bases and J 0 bases, with 9 bases left between them. The CDR3 contains 15 residues. The TCR sequence derives from an adult in good health. This chain joins TRBV4-1 and TRBJ1-5; no clear D. The material sequenced was peripheral blood, taken on day 0 of AZD1222 vaccination. As DNA, the CDR3 is TGCGCCAGCAGCCAGAGGGCAGATAGCAATCAGCCCCAGCATTTT. Protein sequence: CASSQRADSNQPQHF.